The following is a T cell receptor (beta chain) sequence with its context. No antigen is known for it. These data originate in a study of CD8+ T cells in alopecia areata. Overall study context: Each of the treated patients was given oral tofacitinib, 5 to 10 mg twice daily, for moderate-to-severe alopecia areata. Study-wide results and limits: Sequencing of scalp samples also includes resident alphabeta T cells from normal skin. Many expanded lesional clones persisted in scalp and blood during tofacitinib.

Treatment noted: oral pan-JAK inhibitor, 5-10 mg twice daily. cDNA serving as the sequencing template came from extracted, reverse transcribed RNA. The method was immunoSEQ multiplex PCR; TCRdb's version includes in-frame clones alone and lacks a portion of them. The data contain approximately 170,000 clones, 55% to 70% of them singletons. This CDR3 has 16 residues. Germline lookup yields CDR1 GTSNPN and CDR2 SVGIG (reference sequence). Trimming at V came to 0 bases and at J to 5 bases, leaving 11 bases not matched to a gene. The sample consisted of CD4+ T cells sorted from blood, taken at week 4, from a patient treated with tofacitinib. This sequence originates from a human donor with alopecia areata. The chain combines TRBV30 with TRBJ1-1, with 8 bases fitting TRBD1. As DNA, the CDR3 is TGTGCCTGGAGTGTACCCTTCAGGGGGCAGAGGACTGAAGCTTTCTTT. Translating it yields CAWSVPFRGQRTEAFF.